Listed below are T cell receptor beta chains from one sample, sequenced in a study of graft-versus-host responses after intestinal transplantation. Using immunoSEQ multiplex PCR, the repertoire was profiled, and TCRdb retains in-frame clones only, with some absent. This sample has more than 25,000 clones; around 94% occur once, and the top ten carry less than 0.85%. The sequencing used PBMCs, collected more than 29 days after intestinal transplant. These TCRs come from a human patient who received an intestinal transplant, so some T cells may come from the graft donor. CDR3s include the opening cysteine and the closing phenylalanine or tryptophan. D genes are given only for firm matches.

j_call: TRBJ2-7
d_call: -
v_call: TRBV18
cdr3_aa: CASSPPRQTYEQYF

j_call: TRBJ2-2
d_call: -
v_call: TRBV7-8
cdr3_aa: CASRTQQGLLNTGELFF

j_call: TRBJ2-2
d_call: -
v_call: TRBV7-9
cdr3_aa: CASSPPGGETGELFF

j_call: TRBJ1-2
d_call: TRBD1
v_call: TRBV7-9
cdr3_aa: CASSLGDRTNYGYTF

j_call: TRBJ2-7
d_call: TRBD1
v_call: TRBV11-2
cdr3_aa: CASSPVRTGHTLEQYF

j_call: TRBJ1-1
d_call: -
v_call: TRBV6-5
cdr3_aa: CASSEGPEAFF

j_call: TRBJ1-1
d_call: TRBD1
v_call: TRBV28
cdr3_aa: CASGGTGILLNTEAFF

j_call: TRBJ1-1
d_call: -
v_call: TRBV7-9
cdr3_aa: CASSYDRAKGITEAFF

j_call: TRBJ2-7
d_call: TRBD2
v_call: TRBV14
cdr3_aa: CASSQAGTSDSYEQYF

j_call: TRBJ2-3
d_call: -
v_call: TRBV6-1
cdr3_aa: CAIGNTGQDTQYF

j_call: TRBJ2-7
d_call: TRBD1
v_call: TRBV28
cdr3_aa: CASNLRTGPTYEQYF

j_call: TRBJ2-5
d_call: TRBD2
v_call: TRBV19
cdr3_aa: CASSYHSGSYEQYF

j_call: TRBJ2-1
d_call: -
v_call: TRBV7-8
cdr3_aa: CASSLRDFSPYNEQFF

j_call: TRBJ2-5
d_call: TRBD1
v_call: TRBV7-9
cdr3_aa: CASSLAGTVQETQYF

j_call: TRBJ2-2
d_call: TRBD2
v_call: TRBV7-2
cdr3_aa: CASSLAPGLATTGELFF